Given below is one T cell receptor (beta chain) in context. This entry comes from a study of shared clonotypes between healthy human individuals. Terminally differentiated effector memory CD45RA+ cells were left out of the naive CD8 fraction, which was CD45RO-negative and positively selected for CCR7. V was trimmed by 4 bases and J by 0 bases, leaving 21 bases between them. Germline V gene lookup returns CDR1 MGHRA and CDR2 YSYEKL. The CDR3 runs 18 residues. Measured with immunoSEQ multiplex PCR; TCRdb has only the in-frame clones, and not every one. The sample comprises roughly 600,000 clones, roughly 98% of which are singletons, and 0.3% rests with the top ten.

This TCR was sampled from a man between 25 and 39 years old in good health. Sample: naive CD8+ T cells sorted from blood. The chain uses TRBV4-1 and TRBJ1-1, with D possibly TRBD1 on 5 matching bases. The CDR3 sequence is CASSPAGGGWELNTEAFF. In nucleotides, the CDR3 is TGCGCCAGCAGCCCAGCGGGGGGAGGTTGGGAATTGAACACTGAAGCTTTCTTT.